The clone carrying this TCR beta chain came up a few times. What it binds is unknown. Template switching by 5'RACE produced TCR cDNA, adding a universal primer site and UMIs. TCRdb itself ran the 5' RACE reads through MiXCR, one entry per CDR3 protein. The profile shows about 200,000 distinct CDR3 sequences, approximately 3% of them singletons. CDR1 is SGHTA, CDR2 FQGNSA, per germline. The length of the CDR3 is 15 residues. Between the trimmed V and J ends, which lost 5 bases and 6 bases, there was a span of 16 bases. This sample is drawn from a study of T cells after yellow fever vaccination. Study-wide background: SMART-Seq v4 Ultra Low Input prepared the low-cell-number fractions. Study-wide results and limits: Post-booster reappearance was seen for most primary-vaccination clones (96% CD4, around 90% CD8). The study noted that FACS-sorted repertoires could contain abundant clonotypes contaminating from the bulk population.

This chain joins TRBV7-2 and TRBJ2-2; D may be TRBD2 (7 bases). The sequence was collected from a man younger than 30 who received the YFV17D yellow fever vaccine. The material sequenced was CD4+ T cells sorted from PBMCs, taken 10 days after the yellow fever booster vaccination. The CDR3 nucleotides are TGTGCCAGCAGCCTGTGGGGGGGGGCCTCCGGGGAGCTGTTTTTT. Encoded protein: CASSLWGGASGELFF.